A selection of T cell receptor beta chains follows, all from one sample in a study of vaccination and CD4 T cells after COVID-19. Antigens for these TCRs are unknown. TCRdb itself ran the PCR reads through MiXCR, one entry per CDR3 protein. This repertoire shows tens of thousands of distinct CDR3 sequences, approximately 59% found once; its top ten account for about an eighth. Source: CD4+ T cells from blood, cultured in vitro, taken after SARS-CoV-2 vaccination. The receptors stem from a human donor who received a COVID-19 vaccine. CDR3s include the opening cysteine and the closing phenylalanine or tryptophan. The order of the fields is J gene, clone size, CDR3 length, D gene, V gene, CDR3 protein, CDR3 DNA. D genes are given only for firm matches. A clone size is listed for some rows: how often the clone was seen (once, few, many), or a class if it is expanded.

>TRBJ2-3|-|13|-|TRBV10-1
CASSAIFTDTQYF
TGCGCCAGCAGTGCGATTTTCACAGATACGCAGTATTTT
>TRBJ2-2|-|14|-|TRBV7-2
CASARGGITGELFF
TGTGCCAGCGCCAGGGGGGGGATCACCGGGGAGCTGTTTTTT
>TRBJ2-3|-|17|TRBD1|TRBV19
CASSAEDRGLTTDTQYF
TGTGCCAGTAGTGCGGAAGACAGGGGGCTAACTACAGATACGCAGTATTTT
>TRBJ2-5|few|11|-|TRBV20-1
CSADDSQTQYF
TGCAGTGCCGACGACAGTCAGACCCAGTACTTC
>TRBJ2-5|-|15|-|TRBV20-1
CSARVGRLTQETQYF
TGCAGTGCTAGAGTGGGACGCCTCACACAAGAGACCCAGTACTTC
>TRBJ2-1|few|13|-|TRBV19
CASSPTGVNEQFF
TGTGCCAGTAGTCCTACGGGGGTCAATGAGCAGTTCTTC
>TRBJ2-1|few|15|TRBD2|TRBV6-4
CASSDWLAGDPREFF
TGTGCCAGCAGTGACTGGCTAGCGGGGGACCCCAGGGAGTTCTTC
>TRBJ2-7|-|15|-|TRBV30
CAWSKGGEGAYEQYF
TGTGCCTGGAGCAAAGGTGGTGAGGGGGCCTACGAGCAGTACTTC
>TRBJ2-5|-|15|TRBD2|TRBV2
CASSEDMGLGETQYF
TGTGCCAGCAGTGAAGATATGGGACTAGGAGAGACCCAGTACTTC
>TRBJ2-3|-|15|-|TRBV6-1
CASSEGWLEGDTQYF
TGTGCCAGCAGTGAAGGGTGGCTGGAGGGAGATACGCAGTATTTT
>TRBJ1-2|-|15|-|TRBV5-5
CASSLGVRQDYGYTF
TGTGCCAGCAGCTTGGGGGTTCGGCAGGACTATGGCTACACCTTC
>TRBJ1-6|-|16|TRBD1|TRBV6-5
CASSSGQGAGDSPLHF
TGTGCCAGCAGTTCGGGACAGGGGGCTGGTGATTCACCCCTCCACTTT
>TRBJ1-6|few|15|TRBD1|TRBV6-1
CASSDRDSDNSPLHF
TGTGCCAGCAGTGACCGGGACAGCGATAATTCACCCCTCCACTTT
>TRBJ1-6|once|14|-|TRBV12-3/TRBV12-4
CASTEFSYNSPLHF
TGTGCCAGCACTGAGTTCTCCTATAATTCACCCCTCCACTTT
>TRBJ1-1|few|10|-|TRBV21-1
CASSTPSTLF
TGTGCCAGCAGCACTCCTTCAACTCTCTTT
>TRBJ2-4|-|14|-|TRBV10-1
CAINPGVAKNIQYF
TGCGCCATCAACCCAGGAGTAGCCAAAAACATTCAGTACTTC